Listed below are T cell receptor beta chains from one sample, sequenced in a study of early stage breast cancer tumors. Data came from immunoSEQ multiplex PCR; TCRdb stores just in-frame clones and leaves some out. The sample shows around 41,000 clones, about 73% of them seen only once. Sequences were obtained from blood. These receptors all come from a person between 50 and 60 years old with breast cancer. Both conserved end residues are part of each CDR3. Each record gives: CDR3 protein, V gene.

CDR3: CASSQDLGDSPSYNEQFF
V: TRBV4-1

CDR3: CASNPRGQGNTEAFF
V: TRBV6-6

CDR3: CASSSWDRDEAFF
V: TRBV5-5

CDR3: CASSPVGTDSSYEQYF
V: TRBV12-1

CDR3: CASSRGTGYNSPLHF
V: TRBV4-3

CDR3: CASSQAGTRQETQYF
V: TRBV4-2

CDR3: CASSLQGGNTEAFF
V: TRBV7-6

CDR3: CATSSDRTNQPQHF
V: TRBV15

CDR3: CASSPSRPGPNEQFF
V: TRBV5-1

CDR3: CASSARTGGDEQYF
V: TRBV5-4

CDR3: CTSSPPMGGGVADTQYF
V: TRBV1

CDR3: CAWSLGQGVSYTF
V: TRBV30

CDR3: CASSVLDNSNYGYTF
V: TRBV9

CDR3: CASSLERETYEQYF
V: TRBV11-2

CDR3: CASSPGTASYEQYF
V: TRBV5-1

CDR3: CASSYVRDSLFF
V: TRBV6-5

CDR3: CASSYRGRVDEQYF
V: TRBV6-6

CDR3: CASSIGEKLFF
V: TRBV19

CDR3: CASSPGALGDFNSPLHF
V: TRBV7-8

CDR3: CASRQGLGIYEQYF
V: TRBV27

CDR3: CASSKTLGEFHGYTF
V: TRBV5-5

CDR3: CASNPGQGNTEAFF
V: TRBV19

CDR3: CASGLGLAGDWNEQFF
V: TRBV12-5